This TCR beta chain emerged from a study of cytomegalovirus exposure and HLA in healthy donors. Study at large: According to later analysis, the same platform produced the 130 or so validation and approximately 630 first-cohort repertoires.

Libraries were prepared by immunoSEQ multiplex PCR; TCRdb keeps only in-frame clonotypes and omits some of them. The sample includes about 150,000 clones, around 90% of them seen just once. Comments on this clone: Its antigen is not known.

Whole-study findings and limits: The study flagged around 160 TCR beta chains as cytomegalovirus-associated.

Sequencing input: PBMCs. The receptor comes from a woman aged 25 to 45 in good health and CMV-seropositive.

In nucleotides, the CDR3 is TGCAGCGTCCTTTTCACTAGCGGGAGGGCCTACGAGCAGTACTTC. This encodes CSVLFTSGRAYEQYF. The chain is built from TRBV29-1 and TRBJ2-7; TRBD2 agrees at 13 bases. Germline CDR1 and CDR2: SQVTM and ANQGSEA. After removal of 6 bases from V and 2 bases from J, the junction contained 7 bases not matched to a gene. The CDR3 is 15 amino acids.